This T cell receptor (beta chain) was observed in a study of PD-L1 blockade in urothelial cancer. Overall study context: Earlier, patients had received 0 to 3 chemotherapy regimens.

The method was immunoSEQ multiplex PCR; TCRdb's version includes in-frame clones alone and lacks a portion of them. The table records about 52,000 clones, approximately 77% of them present only once. In this sample, this clone turned up many times. As yet, its antigen is unknown. Patients each gave 1 to 8 samples, pretreatment and on-treatment. General study points: Patients with durable benefit had greater blood expansion of tumor-associated TCR clones 3 weeks into treatment.

Trimming took 3 bases from V and 5 from J; bases not matched to a gene: 16. Germline V CDR1 and CDR2: KGHSH, LQKENI. CDR3 length equals 18 residues. This sequence was found in a man in his 70s with urothelial cancer. This material consisted of PBMCs, taken around atezolizumab (anti-PD-L1) treatment. This sequence joins TRBV18 and TRBJ2-5; the match to TRBD1 covers 9 bases. CDR3 nucleotide sequence: TGTGCCAGCTCACCTCACAGTACCGGGACAGGGAGCGTCGAGACCCAGTACTTC. Translated: CASSPHSTGTGSVETQYF.